The 2 T cell receptor beta chains reported below all come from one sample, sequenced in a study of blood T cell repertoires in COVID-19. Assay used: immunoSEQ multiplex PCR; TCRdb lists only in-frame clones, some missing. The sample comprises around 200,000 clones, less than 90% of which are singletons, and 20% to 25% rests with the top ten. The sample was peripheral blood. The source of these receptors is a man between 65 and 79 years old with active or convalescent COVID-19.

This clone has a handful of counts. The chain carries TRBV4-1 and TRBJ2-7, with 7 bases identical to TRBD1. The ends lost 6 bases at V and 3 bases at J; junction bases unmatched: 11. The CDR3 runs 15 residues. Germline CDR1 reads MGHRA; CDR2 reads YSYEKL. The CDR3 reads CASSRDWDSLYEQYF. CDR3 in DNA: TGCGCCAGCAGTCGAGACTGGGACAGCCTCTACGAGCAGTACTTC.

The gene calls are TRBV27 and TRBJ1-5, with unresolved D. V dropped 3 bases and J dropped 4 bases, with 10 bases sitting between them. The CDR3 sequence is 14 residues long. Germline assignment: CDR1 MNHEY and CDR2 SMNVEV (reference sequence). CDR3 residues: CASSFRAGNQPQHF. CDR3 nucleotides: TGTGCCAGCAGTTTTAGGGCGGGAAATCAGCCCCAGCATTTT.